The source of this T cell receptor beta chain is a study of blood T cell repertoires in COVID-19. Produced via immunoSEQ multiplex PCR; TCRdb's table is partial and in-frame only. The table has fewer than 200,000 clones, approximately 83% seen once. The sequence derives from a middle-aged man with active or convalescent COVID-19. Sequenced sample: peripheral blood.

The DNA of the CDR3 is TGTGCCAGCAGCACCCGGACAGCCAGCCTGATCTACGAGCAGTACTTC. Translated: CASSTRTASLIYEQYF. This chain joins TRBV9 and TRBJ2-7; the D gene is possibly TRBD1 (6 bases). Germline lookup yields CDR1 SGDLS and CDR2 YYNGEE. The CDR3 has 16 residues. Trimming pared 4 bases from V and 3 bases from J, leaving 20 bases between. Using reference TRBV9 and TRBJ2-7 for the parts outside the CDR3, the full variable domain is DSGVTQTPKHLITATGQRVTLRCSPRSGDLSVYWYQQSLDQGLQFLIQYYNGEERAKGNILERFSAQQFPDLHSELNLSSLELGDSALYFCASSTRTASLIYEQYFGPGTRLTVT.